This TCR beta chain derives from a study of cytomegalovirus exposure and HLA in healthy donors. Germline trimming cut 4 bases from V and 3 bases from J; bases unmatched to any gene: 5. The CDR3 loop spans 14 amino acids. Germline values: CDR1 ENHRY, CDR2 SYGVKD. The primer mix had 60 Vbeta and 13 Jbeta primers. Repertoires were generated with immunoSEQ multiplex PCR, while TCRdb's copy carries only in-frame clones and drops some. The sample carries approximately 82,000 clones, less than 75% recorded once. Unrecorded immune exposure was likely among donors, who were nominally healthy when sampled. Material for sequencing was PBMCs. The genes are TRBV10-3 and TRBJ1-1; 7 nucleotides align to TRBD1. The source of this sequence is a woman younger than 45 in good health and CMV-seropositive. The CDR3, as DNA: TGTGCCATCAGTGCCGACAGGGAGGACACTGAAGCTTTCTTT. Residues: CAISADREDTEAFF.